This TCR beta chain was captured in a study of cytomegalovirus exposure and HLA in healthy donors. This CDR3 has 12 residues. The germline CDR1 and CDR2 sequences are SQVTM and ANQGSEA. With 3 bases clipped from V and 9 bases from J, the junction kept 4 bases outside the gene matches. Sequencing used immunoSEQ multiplex PCR; TCRdb keeps in-frame clones, though not all of them. The sample lists 90,000 to 130,000 clones, approximately 95% occurring once. The source of this sequence is a woman between 18 and 29 years old in good health and CMV-seronegative. Sequenced: PBMCs. The rearrangement joins TRBV29-1 to TRBJ2-1, with TRBD1 identical over 8 bases. The CDR3 DNA follows: TGCAGCGTTGACAGGGGGCGCATTGAGCAGTTCTTC. This encodes CSVDRGRIEQFF.